This T cell receptor (beta chain) comes out of a study of T cell clonotyping in hematopoietic cell transplantation. The CDR3 sequence is 13 residues long. The V gene's germline CDR1 is MNHEY and CDR2 SMNVEV (reference sequence). V was pared by 3 bases and J by 1 base, with 5 bases between. Libraries were prepared by immunoSEQ multiplex PCR; TCRdb keeps only in-frame clonotypes and omits some of them. In the table there are 45,000 to 60,000 clones, just over 85% of which are singletons. Indicated time point: recipient sample about 28 days before transplant, after cytoreduction. The material was peripheral blood mononuclear cells, obtained before stem cell transplant. This rearrangement joins TRBV27 to TRBJ2-3, with no clear D. The sequence was obtained from a man aged 60 to 69 with biphenotypic leukemia. Some clones in this sample may be carry-over from other donors' samples. The CDR3 DNA follows: TGTGCCAGCAGTTTCCTTGGCACAGATACGCAGTATTTT. Its translation is CASSFLGTDTQYF.